This T cell receptor beta chain was identified in a study of TIL therapy for anti-PD-1-resistant metastatic lung cancer. The immunoSEQ assay was v3. Sequencing was performed with immunoSEQ multiplex PCR; in TCRdb, only in-frame clones are kept and a portion is missing. The profile shows more than 45,000 clones, 87% of them singletons. Noted time point: pre-treatment sample, taken before nivolumab and TIL therapy. V was pared by 6 bases and J by 6 bases, with 8 bases of the junction left unmatched. The CDR3 runs to 15 residues. Germline CDR1 and CDR2: MNHEY and SVGAGI. This clone has just one count. The receptor was derived from a person aged 25-85 years with non-small cell lung cancer. The rearrangement uses TRBV6-5 and TRBJ1-4; TRBD1 matches 9 bases. Sequencing was performed on blood, taken at baseline. Written as DNA, the CDR3 is TGTGCCAGCAGGAGGGCAACAGGGGGCTATGAAAAACTGTTTTTT. It is translated as CASRRATGGYEKLFF.